A single T cell receptor (beta chain) is shown here with its context. Its cognate antigen is unknown. These data are taken from a study of metastatic and nonmetastatic thyroid tumors. The CDR3 is 13 amino acids. With 5 bases removed from V and 9 bases from J, the gap between germline ends came to 14 bases. Looked up from germline, CDR1 is MRHNA and CDR2 is SNTAGT. General study points: The study reportedly found significantly higher TCR beta diversity in malignant thyroid tumors than benign nodules, in blood and tumor.

All patients were untreated before thyroid surgery. In the original analysis: Clinicopathological groups differed in CDR3, with these differences serving to build a distant-metastasis classifier for papillary thyroid cancer. TCRdb re-analyzed the PCR reads using MiXCR. Clone size and V and J calls follow TCRdb, not the original study. The table records about 33,000 clones, roughly a sixth of them present only once. The chain couples TRBV6-4 to TRBJ2-1; D is undetermined. Sample: blood. This receptor was taken from a male donor with papillary thyroid cancer or a benign thyroid nodule (not recorded which). Some clones in this sample may be carry-over from other donors' samples. CDR3 coding DNA: TGTGCCAGCAGTAGCACGGAGTTGACTGAGCAGTTCTTC. Amino acids: CASSSTELTEQFF.